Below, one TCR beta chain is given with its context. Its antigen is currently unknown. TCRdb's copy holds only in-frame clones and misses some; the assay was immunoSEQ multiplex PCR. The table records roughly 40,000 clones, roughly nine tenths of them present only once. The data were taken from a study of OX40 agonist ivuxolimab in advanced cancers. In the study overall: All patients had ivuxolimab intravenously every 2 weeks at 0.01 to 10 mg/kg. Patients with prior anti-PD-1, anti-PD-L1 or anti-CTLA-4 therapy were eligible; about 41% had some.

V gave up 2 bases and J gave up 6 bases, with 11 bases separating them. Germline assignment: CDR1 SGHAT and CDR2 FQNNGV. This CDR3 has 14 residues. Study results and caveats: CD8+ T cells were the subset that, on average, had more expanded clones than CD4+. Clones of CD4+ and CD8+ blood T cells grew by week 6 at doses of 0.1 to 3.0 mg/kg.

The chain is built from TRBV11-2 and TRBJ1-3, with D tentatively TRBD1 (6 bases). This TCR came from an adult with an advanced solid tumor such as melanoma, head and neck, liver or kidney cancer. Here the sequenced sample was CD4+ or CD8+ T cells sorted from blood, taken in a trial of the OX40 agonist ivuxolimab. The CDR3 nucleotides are TGTGCCAGCAGCTTATGGGGGCTGAAAAACACCATATATTTT. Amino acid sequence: CASSLWGLKNTIYF.